The count of the clone carrying this TCR beta chain is one. The data were obtained in a study of blood T cell repertoires in COVID-19. Across the whole study: From T cells, B-cell-depleted T cells, or PBMCs came the material, which was cDNA or gDNA.

How the authors handled the data: By means of reference gene primer amplification, nucleated cell counts were estimated. Sequenced by immunoSEQ multiplex PCR; TCRdb stores in-frame clones only, minus some. That table is the source of V, J and clone size, and D and trimming were worked out from the DNA. Of tens of thousands of clones listed, around 74% are singletons. The origin of this receptor is a human donor with acute or convalescent COVID-19. The donor label of this sample is uncertain. Sequenced sample: peripheral blood.

The CDR3 sequence is CASSEAGTLYEQYV. Written as DNA, the CDR3 is TGTGCCAGCAGTGAAGCTGGGACACTTTACGAGCAGTACGTC. The chain couples TRBV6-1 to TRBJ2-7, with D maybe TRBD1 (6 bases). The CDR3 contains 14 residues. Germline V lookup: CDR1 MNHNS, CDR2 SASEGT. V lost 0 bases and J 4 bases, leaving 10 bases between the germline ends.